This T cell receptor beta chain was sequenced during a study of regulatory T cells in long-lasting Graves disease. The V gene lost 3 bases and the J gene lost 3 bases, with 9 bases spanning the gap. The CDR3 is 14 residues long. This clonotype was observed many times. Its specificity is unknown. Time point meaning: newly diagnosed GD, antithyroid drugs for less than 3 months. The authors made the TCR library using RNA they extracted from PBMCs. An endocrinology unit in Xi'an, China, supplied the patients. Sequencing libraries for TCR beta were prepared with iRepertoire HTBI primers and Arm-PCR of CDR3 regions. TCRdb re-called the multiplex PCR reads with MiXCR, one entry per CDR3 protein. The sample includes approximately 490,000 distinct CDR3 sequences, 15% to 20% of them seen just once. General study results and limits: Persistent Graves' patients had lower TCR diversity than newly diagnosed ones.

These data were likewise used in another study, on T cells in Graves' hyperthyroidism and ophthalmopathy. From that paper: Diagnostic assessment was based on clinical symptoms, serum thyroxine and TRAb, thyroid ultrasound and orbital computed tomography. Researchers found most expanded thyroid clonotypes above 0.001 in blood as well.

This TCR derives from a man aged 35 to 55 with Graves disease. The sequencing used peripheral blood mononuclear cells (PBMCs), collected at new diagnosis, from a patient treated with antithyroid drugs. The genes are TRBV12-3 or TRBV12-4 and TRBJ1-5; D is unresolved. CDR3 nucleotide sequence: TGTGCCAGCAGTTTGGGAGGGCTCAATCAGCCCCAGCATTTT. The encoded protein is CASSLGGLNQPQHF.